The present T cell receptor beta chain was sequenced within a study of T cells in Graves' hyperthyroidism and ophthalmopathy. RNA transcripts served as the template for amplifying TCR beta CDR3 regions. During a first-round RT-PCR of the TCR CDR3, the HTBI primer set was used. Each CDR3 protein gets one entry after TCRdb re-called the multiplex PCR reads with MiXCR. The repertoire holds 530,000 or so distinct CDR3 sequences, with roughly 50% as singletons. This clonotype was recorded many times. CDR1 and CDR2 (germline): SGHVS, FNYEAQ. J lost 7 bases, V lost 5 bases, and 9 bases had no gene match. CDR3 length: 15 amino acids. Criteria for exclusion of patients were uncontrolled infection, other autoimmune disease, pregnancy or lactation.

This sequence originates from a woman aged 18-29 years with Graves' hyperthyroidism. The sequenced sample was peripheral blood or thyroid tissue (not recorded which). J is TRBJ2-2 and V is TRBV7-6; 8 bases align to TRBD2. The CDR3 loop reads CASSLGLAGVGELFF. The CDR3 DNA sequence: TGTGCCAGCAGCCTTGGACTAGCCGGGGTCGGGGAGCTGTTTTTT.